Sequencing of this TCR beta chain was carried out in a study of T cells of healthy individuals. The V end lost 7 bases, the J end lost 2 bases, and 18 bases lay between the germline ends. Germline lookup yields CDR1 SGHTA and CDR2 FQGNSA. This CDR3 spans 16 amino acids. In TCRdb, the 5' RACE reads were re-called with MiXCR into one record per CDR3 protein. Here the sample spans nearly 100,000 distinct CDR3 sequences, 17% being singletons. The chain joins TRBV7-2 to TRBJ1-5; possibly TRBD1 for D (6 bases). This TCR was sampled from a human donor in good health. This CDR3 is CASISQAGGGNQPQHF. The CDR3 region has the DNA TGTGCCAGCATCTCTCAGGCGGGGGGCGGCAATCAGCCCCAGCATTTT.